The 18 T cell receptor beta chains below come from one sample, sequenced in a study of blood T cell repertoires in COVID-19. Data came from immunoSEQ multiplex PCR; TCRdb stores just in-frame clones and leaves some out. Of about 440,000 clones listed, 70% to 90% were seen once; the top ten hold over 10%. Sequences were obtained from peripheral blood. These receptors were taken from a woman aged 50 to 60 with COVID-19, enrolled during active disease.

This clone was seen many times. The chain links TRBV4-1 to TRBJ1-5; tentatively, D is TRBD1 (6 bases). Trimming removed 1 base from V and 4 bases from J, with 11 bases in between. This CDR3 is 15 amino acids long. Germline assignment: CDR1 MGHRA and CDR2 YSYEKL. The CDR3 spells CASSQVGAGNQPQHF. CDR3 DNA: TGCGCCAGCAGCCAAGTGGGGGCAGGGAATCAGCCCCAGCATTTT.

The chain carries TRBV5-6 and TRBJ2-7; D possibly corresponds to TRBD2 (5 bases). Trimming pared 3 bases from V and 2 bases from J, leaving 6 bases between. The CDR3 loop spans 12 amino acids. Germline-derived CDR1 and CDR2 are SGHDT and YYEEEE. CDR3: CASSSGTYEQYF. The DNA for the CDR3 is TGTGCCAGCAGCTCGGGGACCTACGAGCAGTACTTC.

This clone came up a few times. This rearrangement joins TRBV7-3 to TRBJ2-2, with D unclear. The length of the CDR3 is 14 residues. The V end was cut by 5 bases, the J end by 7 bases, with 14 bases between. CDR1 and CDR2 from the germline V gene are SGHTA and FQGTGA. CDR3 DNA sequence: TGTGCCAGCAGCCCTAAGCCCGAAATCGGGGAGCTGTTTTTT. Amino acids: CASSPKPEIGELFF.

This clone was observed a single time. This sequence joins TRBV19 and TRBJ1-2; possible D gene TRBD1, 6 bases. The CDR3 contains 14 residues. With 7 bases removed from V and 3 bases from J, the gap between germline ends came to 15 bases. Germline CDR1 LNHDA, CDR2 SQIVND (reference sequence). The CDR3 DNA reads TGTGCCAGTACCCTACCCACAGGGTACTATGGCTACACCTTC. It yields the protein CASTLPTGYYGYTF.

This clone was seen once. The rearrangement uses TRBV30 and TRBJ1-1; TRBD1 might be the D (5 bases). Germline loops: CDR1 GTSNPN, CDR2 SVGIG (reference sequence). V was shortened by 0 bases and J by 4 bases, with 15 bases between the two germline ends. This CDR3 comprises 15 residues. CDR3 DNA sequence: TGTGCCTGGAGTGTAAAACAGGATTACGGCACTGAAGCTTTCTTT. Amino acids: CAWSVKQDYGTEAFF.

J is TRBJ2-7 and V is TRBV6-5; TRBD1 matches 9 bases. The CDR3 runs 14 residues. J gave up 2 bases and V 6 bases, and 5 bases lay outside the gene matches. Germline loops: CDR1 MNHEY, CDR2 SVGAGI. The CDR3 nucleotides read TGTGCCAGCAGGTTCGACAGGGGGACCTACGAGCAGTACTTC. It encodes CASRFDRGTYEQYF.

This chain joins TRBV11-2 and TRBJ1-4; a weak D match, TRBD1 (6 bases). Per germline, CDR1 SGHAT and CDR2 FQNNGV. The CDR3 extends over 14 amino acids. Trimming pared 5 bases from V and 7 bases from J, leaving 14 bases between. For the CDR3, the DNA is TGTGCCAGCAGCCCGAACAGGGAAGGTGAAAAACTGTTTTTT. Translation: CASSPNREGEKLFF.

The V gene is TRBV10-2, the J gene TRBJ2-5; 11 bases are shared with TRBD2. The trim removed 5 bases at V and 0 bases at J, leaving 8 bases unmatched. Germline V CDR1 and CDR2: WSHSY, SAAADI. The CDR3 contains 17 residues. The CDR3 DNA is TGCGCCAGCAGTCGGGCTAGCGGGGGGTCGTACCAAGAGACCCAGTACTTC. Translation gives CASSRASGGSYQETQYF.

The chain carries TRBV18 and TRBJ2-3; TRBD2 matches at 10 bases. The junction had 4 bases not matched to a gene; V was cut back by 2 bases and J by 2 bases. Germline V gene sequence: CDR1 KGHSH, CDR2 LQKENI. CDR3 length: 16 amino acids. The CDR3 DNA is TGTGCCAGCTCACCAGCTAGCGGGGGCTTCACAGATACGCAGTATTTT. Translation gives CASSPASGGFTDTQYF.

This clone was found once. The gene calls are TRBV9 and TRBJ2-1; 7 nucleotides align to TRBD2. V shed 1 base and J 3 bases; nucleotides not matched to a gene: 4. Germline V gene data show CDR1 as SGDLS and CDR2 as YYNGEE. The CDR3 covers 15 residues. This chain's CDR3 is CASSVLADLYNEQFF. CDR3 DNA: TGTGCCAGCAGCGTACTAGCGGATCTCTACAATGAGCAGTTCTTC. Combining the CDR3 with reference TRBV9 and TRBJ2-1 gives the whole variable domain DSGVTQTPKHLITATGQRVTLRCSPRSGDLSVYWYQQSLDQGLQFLIQYYNGEERAKGNILERFSAQQFPDLHSELNLSSLELGDSALYFCASSVLADLYNEQFFGPGTRLTVL.

V and J are TRBV4-2 and TRBJ2-1; TRBD1 might be the D (5 bases). Trimming left V 3 bases short and J 8 bases short, with 11 bases between. The CDR3 runs to 13 residues. In germline, CDR1 is LGHNA, CDR2 YNFKEQ. Here the CDR3 DNA reads TGTGCCAGCAGCCAGCAACCCAGGGATGAGCAGTTCTTC. It specifies CASSQQPRDEQFF.

This chain connects TRBV3-1 (or the pseudogene TRBV3-2) to TRBJ2-3; no firm D call. V shed 1 base and J shed 5 bases, with 7 bases lying between them. The CDR3 length is 13 residues. Germline values: CDR1 LGHDT, CDR2 YNNKEL (reference sequence). CDR3 nucleotide sequence: TGTGCCAGCAGCCAAGTGGAGATAGATACGCAGTATTTT. It yields the protein CASSQVEIDTQYF.

This chain uses TRBV24-1 with TRBJ2-3, with D tentatively TRBD2 (5 bases). Germline values: CDR1 KGHDR, CDR2 SFDVKD. The CDR3 is made up of 14 amino acids. V was cut by 3 bases and J by 4 bases, with 10 bases left in between. The chain's CDR3 is CATSDPQRADTQYF. CDR3 DNA: TGTGCCACCAGTGATCCCCAGAGGGCAGATACGCAGTATTTT.

V usage is TRBV28 and J usage is TRBJ2-7; D might be TRBD2 (6 bases). This CDR3 has 14 residues. Germline CDR1 and CDR2: MDHEN and SYDVKM. With 6 bases removed from V and 1 base from J, the gap between germline ends came to 13 bases. The DNA for the CDR3 is TGTGCCAGCAGCCCTGGTGGGGGGTCCTACGAGCAGTACTTC. Translated, it gives CASSPGGGSYEQYF.

The rearrangement joins TRBV2 to TRBJ1-1; the D is unclear. Germline CDR1 SNHLY, CDR2 FYNNEI. The V and J ends lost 7 bases and 0 bases respectively, with 9 bases between them. There are 13 residues in the CDR3. CDR3 loop: CASNDLMNTEAFF. The CDR3 DNA follows: TGTGCCAGCAATGATCTAATGAACACTGAAGCTTTCTTT.

V usage is TRBV19 and J usage is TRBJ2-1; 9 nucleotides agree with TRBD2. The CDR3 consists of 15 residues. Germline V gives CDR1 LNHDA, CDR2 SQIVND (reference sequence). The junction had 10 bases not matched to a gene; V was cut back by 3 bases and J by 10 bases. CDR3 amino acids: CASSMGLAGTGEQFF. The DNA for the CDR3 is TGTGCCAGTAGTATGGGGCTAGCGGGAACGGGGGAGCAGTTCTTC.

The chain has TRBV11-3 and TRBJ2-3; D is perhaps TRBD2 (6 bases). Germline values: CDR1 SGHNT, CDR2 YENEEA. Between the trimmed V and J ends, which lost 3 bases and 5 bases, there was a span of 15 bases. CDR3 size: 15 residues. For the CDR3, the DNA is TGTGCCAGCAGCTTGGGGCGCTCGGAGGGAGATACGCAGTATTTT. Protein: CASSLGRSEGDTQYF. Full variable domain (missing parts from reference TRBV11-3 and TRBJ2-3): EAGVVQSPRYKIIEKKQPVAFWCNPISGHNTLYWYLQNLGQGPELLIRYENEEAVDDSQLPKDRFSAERLKGVDSTLKIQPAELGDSAVYLCASSLGRSEGDTQYFGPGTRLTVL.

The chain has TRBV5-6 and TRBJ2-1, with 7 bases aligning to TRBD1. V gave up 5 bases and J gave up 7 bases; unmatched junction bases: 6. The CDR3 runs to 13 residues. The germline CDR1 and CDR2 sequences are SGHDT and YYEEEE. The CDR3 sequence: CASRLDRANEQFF. CDR3 sequence (DNA): TGTGCCAGCAGGCTCGACAGGGCAAATGAGCAGTTCTTC. The full variable domain, rest sourced from reference TRBV5-6 and TRBJ2-1, is DAGVTQSPTHLIKTRGQQVTLRCSPKSGHDTVSWYQQALGQGPQFIFQYYEEEERQRGNFPDRFSGHQFPNYSSELNVNALLLGDSALYLCASRLDRANEQFFGPGTRLTVL.